Below, 25 T cell receptor beta chains from the same sample are listed, as sequenced in a study of blood T cell repertoires in COVID-19. Produced via immunoSEQ multiplex PCR; TCRdb's table is partial and in-frame only. The repertoire consists of more than 140,000 clones, with roughly 84% occurring once and the leading ten covering about 7.2%. Sequences were obtained from peripheral blood. The receptors come from a woman between 45 and 60 years old in a cohort sampled during active or convalescent COVID-19.

The chain employs TRBV7-2 and TRBJ1-5; no clear D. Germline assignment: CDR1 SGHTA and CDR2 FQGNSA. There are 15 residues in the CDR3. Trimming removed 5 bases at V and 0 bases at J, with 11 bases between. The CDR3 region has the DNA TGTGCCAGCAGCACGAACAGTAATAGCAATCAGCCCCAGCATTTT. This gives the protein CASSTNSNSNQPQHF.

This clone was observed at least ten times. The chain is built from TRBV4-2 and TRBJ2-2; D gene uncertain. The CDR3 is made up of 15 amino acids. Germline values: CDR1 LGHNA, CDR2 YNFKEQ. Trimming stripped 0 bases from V and 6 bases from J, with 11 bases between. This CDR3 reads CASSQDRLSAGELFF. CDR3 sequence (DNA): TGTGCCAGCAGCCAAGATCGCCTGAGCGCCGGGGAGCTGTTTTTT.

The J gene is TRBJ2-7, the V gene TRBV12-3 or TRBV12-4, with D uncertain. V was clipped by 5 bases and J by 3 bases, with 5 bases between them. The CDR3 is made up of 11 amino acids. The CDR3 DNA reads as TGTGCCAGCAGTATTAGCTACGAGCAGTACTTC. This sequence encodes CASSISYEQYF.

The chain uses TRBV3-1 (or the pseudogene TRBV3-2) and TRBJ1-2; maybe TRBD1 (5 bases). V lost 7 bases and J 6 bases, leaving 15 bases between the germline ends. The CDR3 contains 13 residues. From germline, CDR1 is LGHDT and CDR2 YNNKEL (reference sequence). This chain's CDR3 is CASTQPGSHGYTF. CDR3 DNA sequence: TGTGCCAGCACCCAGCCAGGGTCGCATGGCTACACCTTC.

This clone was found many times. The rearrangement uses TRBV20-1 and TRBJ2-3; 11 positions match TRBD2. Per the germline V gene, CDR1 is DFQATT and CDR2 is SNEGSKA (reference sequence). The CDR3 has 16 amino acids. V shed 3 bases, J shed 2 bases, and the junction held 7 bases outside the gene matches. The CDR3 nucleotides are TGCAGTGCTAGTCGAGCTAGCGGGGGGTCCACAGATACGCAGTATTTT. Translated: CSASRASGGSTDTQYF.

The V and J genes are TRBV4-1 and TRBJ1-2; D not resolved. The CDR3 loop spans 15 amino acids. The V end lost 4 bases, the J end lost 3 bases, and 15 bases lay between the germline ends. Per the germline V gene, CDR1 is MGHRA and CDR2 is YSYEKL. The CDR3 coding sequence is TGCGCCAGCAGCCCCCGGGGAGCTTATGACTATGGCTACACCTTC. It yields the protein CASSPRGAYDYGYTF.

This clone was observed a handful of times. The chain joins TRBV2 to TRBJ2-3; possibly TRBD2 for D (6 bases). Germline CDR1 SNHLY, CDR2 FYNNEI. Trimming took 7 bases from V and 2 from J, leaving 10 bases between them. The CDR3 is 13 residues long. The chain's CDR3 is CASNRGTTDTQYF. CDR3 bases: TGTGCCAGCAACCGGGGGACCACAGATACGCAGTATTTT.

In its sample, this clone was seen a few times. This chain links TRBV29-1 with TRBJ2-7; D perhaps matches TRBD2 (5 bases). Germline V gene sequence: CDR1 SQVTM, CDR2 ANQGSEA. The CDR3 sequence is 13 residues long. Between the trimmed V and J ends, which lost 3 bases and 3 bases, there was a span of 12 bases. The CDR3: CSVETGINYEQYF. The CDR3 nucleotides read TGCAGCGTTGAGACCGGGATCAACTACGAGCAGTACTTC.

The J gene is TRBJ1-2, the V gene TRBV7-9; 8 bases line up with TRBD1. Germline loops: CDR1 SEHNR, CDR2 FQNEAQ (reference sequence). V trimming: 7 bases; J trimming: 1 base; junction bases outside the gene matches: 8. CDR3 length equals 15 residues. The CDR3 loop is CASTRDRGNNYGYTF. The CDR3 DNA follows: TGTGCCAGCACCCGCGACAGGGGTAATAACTATGGCTACACCTTC.

The V call is TRBV11-2, the J call TRBJ2-1, with 12 bases that match TRBD2. Looked up from germline, CDR1 is SGHAT and CDR2 is FQNNGV. The CDR3 extends over 15 amino acids. The trim removed 1 base at V and 9 bases at J, leaving 4 bases unmatched. CDR3 DNA sequence: TGTGCCAGCAGCTTAGGGACTAGCGGGGCGGTTGAGCAGTTCTTC. Residues: CASSLGTSGAVEQFF.

This chain uses TRBV6-5 with TRBJ1-2; D is possibly TRBD1 (6 bases). Germline CDR1 and CDR2: MNHEY and SVGAGI. The CDR3 runs to 14 residues. Trimming took 0 bases from V and 9 from J, leaving 14 bases between them. This chain's CDR3 is CASSYSGTKNRYTF. CDR3 DNA sequence: TGTGCCAGCAGTTACTCCGGGACAAAAAACCGCTACACCTTC.

The V call is TRBV5-4, the J call TRBJ2-2; D remains unclear. This CDR3 contains 15 residues. V was cut by 3 bases and J by 4 bases, with 13 bases left in between. Per the germline V gene, CDR1 is SGHNT and CDR2 is YYREEE (reference sequence). The CDR3, as DNA: TGTGCCAGCAGCTCTAGTCCTTTGTCCACCGGGGAGCTGTTTTTT. Amino acid sequence: CASSSSPLSTGELFF.

The V gene is TRBV11-3, the J gene TRBJ2-1, with TRBD2 matching over 8 bases. V shed 4 bases, J shed 4 bases, and the junction held 6 bases outside the gene matches. CDR3 length: 15 amino acids. Germline loops: CDR1 SGHNT, CDR2 YENEEA. In DNA, the CDR3 is TGTGCCAGCAGCTCCGACCGGGGGGGATACAATGAGCAGTTCTTC. Translation gives CASSSDRGGYNEQFF. Combining the CDR3 with reference TRBV11-3 and TRBJ2-1 gives the whole variable domain EAGVVQSPRYKIIEKKQPVAFWCNPISGHNTLYWYLQNLGQGPELLIRYENEEAVDDSQLPKDRFSAERLKGVDSTLKIQPAELGDSAVYLCASSSDRGGYNEQFFGPGTRLTVL.

V usage is TRBV5-1 and J usage is TRBJ1-1; 7 nucleotides match TRBD1. Germline assignment: CDR1 SGHRS and CDR2 YFSETQ. V trimming: 4 bases; J trimming: 2 bases; junction bases outside the gene matches: 5. There are 14 residues in the CDR3. The CDR3 nucleotides are TGCGCCAGCAGCGCACAGGGGATTAACACTGAAGCTTTCTTT. Its protein product is CASSAQGINTEAFF.

This chain connects TRBV30 to TRBJ1-6, with D perhaps matching TRBD1 (6 bases). Between the trimmed V and J ends, which lost 0 bases and 7 bases, there was a span of 10 bases. This CDR3 is built from 14 residues. Germline-derived CDR1 and CDR2 are GTSNPN and SVGIG (reference sequence). The CDR3 DNA sequence: TGTGCCTGGAGTGTAAACAGGGTAAATTCACCCCTCCACTTT. Protein: CAWSVNRVNSPLHF.

For the CDR3, the DNA is TGTGCCTGGAGAACACCAGGGCCAGGAAACACCATATATTTT. This sequence encodes CAWRTPGPGNTIYF. The chain links TRBV30 to TRBJ1-3, with a weak D call TRBD1 (5 bases). Germline V gives CDR1 GTSNPN, CDR2 SVGIG (reference sequence). This CDR3 contains 14 residues. Between the trimmed V and J ends, which lost 3 bases and 4 bases, there was a span of 13 bases. The complete variable domain, with remaining parts taken from reference TRBV30 and TRBJ1-3, reads SQTIHQWPATLVQPVGSPLSLECTVEGTSNPNLYWYRQAAGRGLQLLFYSVGIGQISSEVPQNLSASRPQDRQFILSSKKLLLSDSGFYLCAWRTPGPGNTIYFGEGSWLTVV.

V and J are TRBV19 and TRBJ2-7; TRBD1 aligns across 8 bases. CDR1 is LNHDA and CDR2 is SQIVND in the germline V gene (reference sequence). J was trimmed by 2 bases and V by 7 bases; bases with no gene match: 13. CDR3 length: 16 residues. CDR3 coding DNA: TGTGCCAGTAAAGAGCGCGGGACAGGACCGCCCTACGAGCAGTACTTC. Translating it yields CASKERGTGPPYEQYF. Filled out from reference TRBV19 and TRBJ2-7, the complete variable domain reads DGGITQSPKYLFRKEGQNVTLSCEQNLNHDAMYWYRQDPGQGLRLIYYSQIVNDFQKGDIAEGYSVSREKKESFPLTVTSAQKNPTAFYLCASKERGTGPPYEQYFGPGTRLTVT.

The chain carries TRBV5-1 and TRBJ1-3, with 7 bases identical to TRBD1. Per germline, CDR1 SGHRS and CDR2 YFSETQ. The length of the CDR3 is 15 residues. Trimming removed 6 bases from V and 4 bases from J; junction bases left unmatched: 10. CDR3 sequence reads: CASTGGGTRGNTIYF. The CDR3 DNA reads as TGCGCCAGCACAGGAGGGGGCACAAGGGGAAACACCATATATTTT.

The chain is built from TRBV24-1 and TRBJ1-5; TRBD1 agrees at 9 bases. Germline CDR1 and CDR2: KGHDR and SFDVKD. The CDR3 is made up of 19 amino acids. V lost 3 bases and J lost 1; bases outside the gene matches: 12. The CDR3 nucleotides are TGTGCCACCAGTGATCCCTCACAGGGGGCCGGATGGAGCAATCAGCCCCAGCATTTT. As protein: CATSDPSQGAGWSNQPQHF.

The V and J genes are TRBV3-1 (or the pseudogene TRBV3-2) and TRBJ1-1; the D gene is possibly TRBD1 (6 bases). The CDR3 loop spans 16 amino acids. Germline assignment: CDR1 LGHDT and CDR2 YNNKEL (reference sequence). The ends were cut back, 4 bases at V and 0 bases at J, with 15 bases in the middle. The CDR3 loop is CASSPGTNRLNTEAFF. In nucleotides, the CDR3 is TGTGCCAGCAGCCCCGGGACAAACAGATTGAACACTGAAGCTTTCTTT.

This clone was counted once. V and J are TRBV24-1 and TRBJ2-5; D gene uncertain. This CDR3 comprises 14 residues. Germline V lookup: CDR1 KGHDR, CDR2 SFDVKD. V was shortened by 7 bases and J by 5 bases, with 16 bases between the two germline ends. The DNA of the CDR3 is TGTGCCACCAGCGCGGCGGCTGAGTGGGAGACCCAGTACTTC. As protein: CATSAAAEWETQYF.

The rearrangement uses TRBV5-5 and TRBJ2-4; D not certain. Trimming cost V 2 bases and J 1 base, with 7 bases left between them. The CDR3 runs to 14 residues. In germline, CDR1 is SGHKS, CDR2 YYEKEE (reference sequence). The CDR3 nucleotides read TGTGCCAGCAGCTTTTTCGGGGCCAAAAACATTCAGTACTTC. Amino acid sequence: CASSFFGAKNIQYF.

The chain carries TRBV4-3 and TRBJ1-2, with D maybe TRBD1 (5 bases). The V gene lost 0 bases and the J gene lost 8 bases, with 13 bases spanning the gap. This CDR3 has 14 residues. CDR1 and CDR2 from the germline V gene are LGHNA and YSLEER. In nucleotides, the CDR3 is TGCGCCAGCAGCCAAGATTTTCGGGGGGTAGGCTACACCTTC. It encodes CASSQDFRGVGYTF.

This clone has just a few counts. The chain has TRBV24-1 and TRBJ1-5, with 11 nucleotides matching TRBD1. Germline trimming cut 4 bases from V and 4 bases from J; bases unmatched to any gene: 2. Germline CDR1 is KGHDR and CDR2 is SFDVKD. The CDR3 contains 15 residues. DNA for the CDR3: TGTGCCACCAGTGAAGGGACAGGGGGGAATCAGCCCCAGCATTTT. This sequence encodes CATSEGTGGNQPQHF.

The chain couples TRBV6-5 to TRBJ1-2, with D tentatively TRBD1 (5 bases). CDR1 MNHEY and CDR2 SVGAGI come from the germline V gene. The CDR3 covers 15 residues. V was pared by 5 bases and J by 1 base, with 14 bases between. CDR3 coding DNA: TGTGCCAGCAGTCCCGGTTCGGGACTTAACTATGGCTACACCTTC. Translation: CASSPGSGLNYGYTF.